This T cell receptor (beta chain) came from a study of blood T cell repertoires in COVID-19. Study context: Material from acute and convalescent COVID-19 was sourced from the United States, Italy and Spain. T cells, B-cell-depleted T cells, or PBMCs provided the cDNA or gDNA that served as material.

Per the germline V gene, CDR1 is MDHEN and CDR2 is SYDVKM. The CDR3 has 14 amino acids. The V gene end was trimmed by 7 bases and the J gene end by 1 base; junction bases not matched to a gene: 5. Repertoires were generated with immunoSEQ multiplex PCR, while TCRdb's copy carries only in-frame clones and drops some. The sample holds approximately 440,000 clones, approximately 86% seen once. The chain links TRBV28 to TRBJ1-1, with 8 nucleotides matching TRBD1. This TCR came from a woman under 30 who had recovered from COVID-19. Sequenced material: PBMCs or T cells enriched from blood (not recorded which). CDR3 nucleotides: TGTGCCAGCACCCCAGGGGGCGCGAACACTGAAGCTTTCTTT. Translating gives CASTPGGANTEAFF.